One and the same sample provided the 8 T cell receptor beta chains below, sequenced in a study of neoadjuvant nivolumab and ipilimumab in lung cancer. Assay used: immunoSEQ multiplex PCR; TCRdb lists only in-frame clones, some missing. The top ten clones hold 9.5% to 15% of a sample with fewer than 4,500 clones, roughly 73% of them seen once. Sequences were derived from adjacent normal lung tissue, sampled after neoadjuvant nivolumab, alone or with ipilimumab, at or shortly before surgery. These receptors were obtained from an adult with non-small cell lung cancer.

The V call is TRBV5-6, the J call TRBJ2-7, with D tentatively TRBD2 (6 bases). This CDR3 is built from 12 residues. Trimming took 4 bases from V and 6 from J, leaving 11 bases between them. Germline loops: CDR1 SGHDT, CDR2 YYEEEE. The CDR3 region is CASSRSGVEQYF. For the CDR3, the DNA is TGTGCCAGCAGCAGATCGGGAGTCGAGCAGTACTTC.

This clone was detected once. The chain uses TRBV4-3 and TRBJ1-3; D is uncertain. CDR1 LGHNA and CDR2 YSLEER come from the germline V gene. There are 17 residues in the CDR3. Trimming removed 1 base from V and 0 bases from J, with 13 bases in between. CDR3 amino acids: CASSQGTPYFSGNTIYF. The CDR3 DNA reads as TGCGCCAGCAGCCAAGGGACGCCTTACTTCTCTGGAAACACCATATATTTT.

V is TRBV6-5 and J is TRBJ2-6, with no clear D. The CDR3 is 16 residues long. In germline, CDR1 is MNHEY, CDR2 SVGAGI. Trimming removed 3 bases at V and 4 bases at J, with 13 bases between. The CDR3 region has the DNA TGTGCCAGCAGTTATCAGGCCGTGCCCGGGGCCAACGTCCTGACTTTC. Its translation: CASSYQAVPGANVLTF.

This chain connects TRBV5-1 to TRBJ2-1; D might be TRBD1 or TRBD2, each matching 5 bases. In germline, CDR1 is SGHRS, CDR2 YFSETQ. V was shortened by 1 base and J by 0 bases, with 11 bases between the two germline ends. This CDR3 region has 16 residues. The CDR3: CASSLWTGRSYNEQFF. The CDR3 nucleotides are TGCGCCAGCAGCTTGTGGACGGGGCGCTCCTACAATGAGCAGTTCTTC.

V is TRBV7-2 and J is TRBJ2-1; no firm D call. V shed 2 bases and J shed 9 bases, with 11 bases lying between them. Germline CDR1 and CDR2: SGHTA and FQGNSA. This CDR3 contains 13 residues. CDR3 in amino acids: CASSLRDKGEQFF. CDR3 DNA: TGTGCCAGCAGCTTAAGAGATAAGGGTGAGCAGTTCTTC.

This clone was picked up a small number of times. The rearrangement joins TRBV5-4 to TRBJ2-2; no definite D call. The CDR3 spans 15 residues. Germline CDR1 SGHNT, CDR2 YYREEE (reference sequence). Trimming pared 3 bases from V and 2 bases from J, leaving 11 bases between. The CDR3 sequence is CASSSEVANTGELFF. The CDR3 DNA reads TGTGCCAGCAGCTCTGAGGTGGCTAACACCGGGGAGCTGTTTTTT.

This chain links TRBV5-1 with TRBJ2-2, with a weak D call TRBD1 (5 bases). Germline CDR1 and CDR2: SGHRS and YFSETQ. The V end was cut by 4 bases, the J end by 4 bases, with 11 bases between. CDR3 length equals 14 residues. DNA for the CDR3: TGCGCCAGCAGCCTTCAGGGTGTCACCGGGGAGCTGTTTTTT. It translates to CASSLQGVTGELFF.

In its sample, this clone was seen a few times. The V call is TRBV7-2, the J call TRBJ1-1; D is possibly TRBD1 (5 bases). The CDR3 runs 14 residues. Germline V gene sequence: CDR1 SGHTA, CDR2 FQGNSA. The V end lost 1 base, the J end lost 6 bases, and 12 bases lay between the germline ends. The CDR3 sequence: CASSLGAQGAEAFF. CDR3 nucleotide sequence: TGTGCCAGCAGCTTAGGGGCGCAGGGCGCTGAAGCTTTCTTT. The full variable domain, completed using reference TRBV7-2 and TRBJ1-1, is GAGVSQSPSNKVTEKGKDVELRCDPISGHTALYWYRQSLGQGLEFLIYFQGNSAPDKSGLPSDRFSAERTGGSVSTLTIQRTQQEDSAVYLCASSLGAQGAEAFFGQGTRLTVV.